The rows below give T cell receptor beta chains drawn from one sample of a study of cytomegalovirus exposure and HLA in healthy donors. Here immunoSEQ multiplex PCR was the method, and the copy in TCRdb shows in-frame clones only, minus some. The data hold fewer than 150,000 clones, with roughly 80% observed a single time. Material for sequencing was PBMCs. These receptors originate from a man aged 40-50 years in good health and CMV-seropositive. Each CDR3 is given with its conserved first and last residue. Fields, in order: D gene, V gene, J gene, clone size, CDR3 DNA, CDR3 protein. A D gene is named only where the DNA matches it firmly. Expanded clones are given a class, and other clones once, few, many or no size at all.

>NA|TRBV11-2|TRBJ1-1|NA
TGTGCCAGCACCCCTCAGGCCTCCGGGGGCACTGAAGCTTTCTTT
CASTPQASGGTEAFF
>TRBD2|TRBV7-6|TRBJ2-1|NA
TGTGCCAGCAGCTTAGCGCCAGCGGGGGTAGTCACCTACAATGAGCAGTTCTTC
CASSLAPAGVVTYNEQFF
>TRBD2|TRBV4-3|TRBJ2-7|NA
TGCGCCAGCAGCCCGGGACTAATCTACGAGCAGTACTTC
CASSPGLIYEQYF
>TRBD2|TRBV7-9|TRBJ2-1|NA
TGTGCCAGCAGCCCCAGGACTAGCGGGAGGTCCTACAATGAGCAGTTCTTC
CASSPRTSGRSYNEQFF
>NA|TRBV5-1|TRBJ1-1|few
TGCGCCAGCAGCTACGACAGCGGACTAGGTAACACTGAAGCTTTCTTT
CASSYDSGLGNTEAFF
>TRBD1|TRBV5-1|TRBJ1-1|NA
TGCGCCAGCAGCTTAAGGACAGGGGACACTGAAGCTTTCTTT
CASSLRTGDTEAFF
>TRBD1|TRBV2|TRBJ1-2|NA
TGTGCCTCCGTCATCTACGGGACAGGGGATGGTGGCTACACCTTC
CASVIYGTGDGGYTF
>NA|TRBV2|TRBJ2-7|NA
TGTGCCAGCAGTGAAGCGTTAGGAGGGATCGACGAGCAGTACTTC
CASSEALGGIDEQYF
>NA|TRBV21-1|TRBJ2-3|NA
TGTGCCAGCAGCGACAGAAGGGGGCCCCGCACAGATACGCAGTATTTT
CASSDRRGPRTDTQYF
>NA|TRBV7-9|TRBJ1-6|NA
TGTGCCAGCAGCTTAGGGGGGGGGCGACCCCTCCACTTT
CASSLGGGRPLHF
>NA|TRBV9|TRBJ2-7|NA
TGTGCCAGCAGCGTAGACAGCGGAGCCTACGAGCAGTACTTC
CASSVDSGAYEQYF
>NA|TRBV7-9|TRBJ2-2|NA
TGTGCCAGCAGCCCCTTGAACACCGGGGAGCTGTTTTTT
CASSPLNTGELFF
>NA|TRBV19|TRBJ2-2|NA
TGTGCAGGTGGGGGGGCTCTCGGCACCGGGGAGCTGTTTTTT
CAGGGALGTGELFF
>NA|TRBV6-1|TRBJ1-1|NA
TGTGCCAGCAGAGTCGGAGGGGACACTGAAGCTTTCTTT
CASRVGGDTEAFF
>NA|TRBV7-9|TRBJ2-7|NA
TGTGCCAGCAGCCGCGAGTACGAGCAGTACTTC
CASSREYEQYF
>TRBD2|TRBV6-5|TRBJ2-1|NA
TGTGCCAGCACTATACCCGGGGGGGATGAGCAGTTCTTC
CASTIPGGDEQFF
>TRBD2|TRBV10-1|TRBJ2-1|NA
TGCGCCAGCAGTGAGGGGACTAGCGGAAGGAATGAGCAGTTCTTC
CASSEGTSGRNEQFF
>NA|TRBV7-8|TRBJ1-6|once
TGTGCCAGCAGCTCCCCGGCAGGAGGAGGTCATAATTCACCCCTCCACTTT
CASSSPAGGGHNSPLHF
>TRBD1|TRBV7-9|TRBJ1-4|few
TGTGCCAGCAGCTCCGGACAGGGGGGGGATGCAACTAATGAAAAACTGTTTTTT
CASSSGQGGDATNEKLFF
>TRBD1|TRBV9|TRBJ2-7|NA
TGTGCCAGCAGCGTAGGACAGGGTGGCGAGCAGTACTTC
CASSVGQGGEQYF
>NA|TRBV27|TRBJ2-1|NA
TGTGCCAGCAGTTGGGGGGATGAGCAGTTCTTC
CASSWGDEQFF
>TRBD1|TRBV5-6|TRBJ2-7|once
TGTGCCAGCAGCTTGGTTTCGGGACAGGGCTCCTACGAGCAGTACTTC
CASSLVSGQGSYEQYF
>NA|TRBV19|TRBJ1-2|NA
TGTGCCAGTAGTATTCCCGGGATCTATGGCTACACCTTC
CASSIPGIYGYTF
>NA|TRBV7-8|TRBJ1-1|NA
TGTGCCAGCAGCTTAGCAAAGGGGGAAGGCCAGCACACTGAAGCTTTCTTT
CASSLAKGEGQHTEAFF
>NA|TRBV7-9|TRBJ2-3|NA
TGTGCCAGCAGCCGCGGGACTGTTAGCACAGATACGCAGTATTTT
CASSRGTVSTDTQYF
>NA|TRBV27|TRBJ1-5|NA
TGTGCCAGCAGTTTAAAAGCCGGTCAGCCCCAGCATTTT
CASSLKAGQPQHF
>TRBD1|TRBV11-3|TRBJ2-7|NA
TGTGCCAGCAGCTTCCCCTCCGGGACAGCAGGCTACGAGCAGTACTTC
CASSFPSGTAGYEQYF
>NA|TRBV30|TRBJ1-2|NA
TGTGCCTGGAACAGAAACTATGGCTACACCTTC
CAWNRNYGYTF
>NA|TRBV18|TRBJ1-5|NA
TGTGCCAGCTCACCTTCAGGACAGCCTAGCAATCAGCCCCAGCATTTT
CASSPSGQPSNQPQHF
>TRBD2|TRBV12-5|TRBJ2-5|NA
TGTGCTAGTGGTTTGGTGAGCGGACTAGCGGGGCAAGAGACCCAGTACTTC
CASGLVSGLAGQETQYF
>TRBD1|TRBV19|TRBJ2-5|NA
TGTGCCAGTACCCTGGGACAGGGGATTCAAGAGACCCAGTACTTC
CASTLGQGIQETQYF
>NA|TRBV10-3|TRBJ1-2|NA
TGTGTCATCAGTGGAGGCCCAAACCCCTATGGCTACACCTTC
CVISGGPNPYGYTF
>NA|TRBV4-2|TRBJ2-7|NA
TGTGCCAGCAGCCAAGATAAACCGAGCTCCTACGAGCAGTACTTC
CASSQDKPSSYEQYF
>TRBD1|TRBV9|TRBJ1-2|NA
TGTGCCAGCAGCGTAAATGCTGGACAGGGTACTGGCTACACCTTC
CASSVNAGQGTGYTF
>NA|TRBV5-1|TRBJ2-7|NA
TGCGCCAGCAGCTTGCGGGGTACCCCGCACGAGCAGTACTTC
CASSLRGTPHEQYF
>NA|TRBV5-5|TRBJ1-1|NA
TGTGCCAGCACTATTTATGGGAACACTGAAGCTTTCTTT
CASTIYGNTEAFF
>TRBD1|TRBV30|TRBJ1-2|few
TGTGCCTGGAGTGTTGGGACAGGGGGAAGCTACACCTTC
CAWSVGTGGSYTF
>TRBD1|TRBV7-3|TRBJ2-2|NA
TGTGCCAGCAATCCCGGGACAGGGACCGGGGAGCTGTTTTTT
CASNPGTGTGELFF
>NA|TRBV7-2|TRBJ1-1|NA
TGTGCCAGCAGCTCCGTTCGGGACACTGAAGCTTTCTTT
CASSSVRDTEAFF
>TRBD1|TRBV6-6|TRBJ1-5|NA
TGTGCCAGCAGCTTTGGACAGGGCAATCAGCCCCAGCATTTT
CASSFGQGNQPQHF
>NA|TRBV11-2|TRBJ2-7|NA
TGTGCCAGCAGCTTACAGGTCCCAGATAGAGAGCAGTACTTC
CASSLQVPDREQYF
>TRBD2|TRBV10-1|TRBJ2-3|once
TGCGCCAGCATACTAGCGAGGAACCCACACGGGACGCAGTATTTT
CASILARNPHGTQYF
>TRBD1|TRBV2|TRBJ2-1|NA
TGTGCCAGCAGTCCGGGACAGGGATGGGATGAGCAGTTCTTC
CASSPGQGWDEQFF
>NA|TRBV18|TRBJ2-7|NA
TGTGCCAGCTCACCACTGGCAGGGTCGTACTACGAGCAGTACTTC
CASSPLAGSYYEQYF
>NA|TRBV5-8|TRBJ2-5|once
TGTGCCAGCGTTACTACGGCGCAGTACTTC
CASVTTAQYF
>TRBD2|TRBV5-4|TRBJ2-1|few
TGTGCCAGCAGCCATAGCGGGGGGATCAACAATGAGCAGTTCTTC
CASSHSGGINNEQFF
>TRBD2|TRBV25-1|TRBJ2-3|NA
TGTGCCAGCAGTGAATATTCGCCTAGCGGGGAATGGGCAGATACGCAGTATTTT
CASSEYSPSGEWADTQYF
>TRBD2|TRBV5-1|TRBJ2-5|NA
TGCGCCAGCAGTAAACTAGCGGGGTACCAAGAGACCCAGTACTTC
CASSKLAGYQETQYF
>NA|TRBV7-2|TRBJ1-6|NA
TGTGCCAGCAGCTTGGGCAGCTCCTATAATTCACCCCTCCACTTT
CASSLGSSYNSPLHF